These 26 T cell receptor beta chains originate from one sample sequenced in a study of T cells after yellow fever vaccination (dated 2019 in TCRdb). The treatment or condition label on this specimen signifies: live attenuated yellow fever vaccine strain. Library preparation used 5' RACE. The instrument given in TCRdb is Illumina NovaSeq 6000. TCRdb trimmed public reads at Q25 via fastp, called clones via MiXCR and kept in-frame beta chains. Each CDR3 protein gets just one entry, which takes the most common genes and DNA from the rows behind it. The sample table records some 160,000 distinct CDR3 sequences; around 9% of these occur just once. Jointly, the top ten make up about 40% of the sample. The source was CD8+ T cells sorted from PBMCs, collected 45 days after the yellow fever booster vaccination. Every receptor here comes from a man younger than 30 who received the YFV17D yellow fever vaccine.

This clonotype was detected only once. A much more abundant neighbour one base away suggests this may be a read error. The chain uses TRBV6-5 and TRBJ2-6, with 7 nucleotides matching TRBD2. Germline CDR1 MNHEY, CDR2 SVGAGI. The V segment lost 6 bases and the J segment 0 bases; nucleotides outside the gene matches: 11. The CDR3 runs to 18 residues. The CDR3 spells CASRYGRGSASGANVLTF. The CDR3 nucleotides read TGTGCCAGCAGATATGGGAGGGGATCCGCCTCTGGGGCCAACGTCCTGACTTTC.

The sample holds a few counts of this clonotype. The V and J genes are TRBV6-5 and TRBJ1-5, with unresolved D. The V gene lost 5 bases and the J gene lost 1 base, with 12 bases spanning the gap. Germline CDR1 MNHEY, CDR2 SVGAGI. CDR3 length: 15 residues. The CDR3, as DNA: TGTGCCAGCAGTCCTTCCTTCACAAGCAATCAGCCCCAGCATTTT. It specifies CASSPSFTSNQPQHF.

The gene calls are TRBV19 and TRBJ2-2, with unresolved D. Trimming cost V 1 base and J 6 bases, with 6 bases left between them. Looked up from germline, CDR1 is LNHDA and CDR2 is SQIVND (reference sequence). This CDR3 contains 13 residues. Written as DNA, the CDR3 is TGTGCCAGTAGTATAGTGGAGTCCGGGGAGCTGTTTTTT. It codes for CASSIVESGELFF.

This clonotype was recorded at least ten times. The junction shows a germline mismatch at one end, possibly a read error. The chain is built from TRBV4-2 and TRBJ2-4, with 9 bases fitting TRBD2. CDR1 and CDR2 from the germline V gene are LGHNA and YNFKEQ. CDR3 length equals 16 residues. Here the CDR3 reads CASSQETGTSILPLDF. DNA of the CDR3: TGTGCCAGCAGCCAAGAAACGGGGACTAGCATCCTCCCCCTGGACTTC.

CDR3 bases: TGCGCCAGCAGACACGATTCTAGCTCCTACAATGAGCAGTTCTTC. Encoded protein: CASRHDSSSYNEQFF. This chain joins TRBV4-3 and TRBJ2-1, with D unresolved. Germline V gene lookup returns CDR1 LGHNA and CDR2 YSLEER. V was trimmed by 6 bases and J by 0 bases, leaving 12 bases between them. The CDR3 extends over 15 amino acids.

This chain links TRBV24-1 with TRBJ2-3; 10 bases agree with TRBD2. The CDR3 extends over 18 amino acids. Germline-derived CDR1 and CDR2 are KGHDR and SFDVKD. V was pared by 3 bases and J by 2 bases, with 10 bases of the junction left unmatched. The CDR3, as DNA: TGTGCCACCAGTGATAGTCCGGGACTAGCGCGGGTCACAGATACGCAGTATTTT. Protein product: CATSDSPGLARVTDTQYF.

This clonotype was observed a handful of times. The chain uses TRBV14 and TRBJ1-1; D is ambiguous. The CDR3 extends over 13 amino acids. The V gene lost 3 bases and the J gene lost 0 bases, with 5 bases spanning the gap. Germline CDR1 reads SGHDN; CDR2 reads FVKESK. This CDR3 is CASSHLLNTEAFF. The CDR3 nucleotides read TGTGCCAGCAGCCACCTATTGAACACTGAAGCTTTCTTT.

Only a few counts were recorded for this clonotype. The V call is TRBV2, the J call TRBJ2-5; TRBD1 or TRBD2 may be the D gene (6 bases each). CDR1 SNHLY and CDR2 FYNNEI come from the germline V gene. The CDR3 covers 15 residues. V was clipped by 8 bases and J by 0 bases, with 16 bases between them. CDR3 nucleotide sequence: TGTGCCAGCGGGGGGCCACCCCTGTACCAAGAGACCCAGTACTTC. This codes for CASGGPPLYQETQYF.

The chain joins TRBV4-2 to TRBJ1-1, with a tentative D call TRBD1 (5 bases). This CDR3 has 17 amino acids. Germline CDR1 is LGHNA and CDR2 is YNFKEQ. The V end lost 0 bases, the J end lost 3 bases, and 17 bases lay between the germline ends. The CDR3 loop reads CASSQDGETQGYTEAFF. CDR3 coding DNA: TGTGCCAGCAGCCAAGATGGAGAAACTCAGGGCTACACTGAAGCTTTCTTT.

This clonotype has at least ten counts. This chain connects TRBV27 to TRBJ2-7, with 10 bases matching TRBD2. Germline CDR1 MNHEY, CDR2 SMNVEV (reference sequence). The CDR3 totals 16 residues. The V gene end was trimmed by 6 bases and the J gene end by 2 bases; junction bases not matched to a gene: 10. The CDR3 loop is CASSSSTSGSPYEQYF. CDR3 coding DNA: TGTGCCAGCAGCTCGTCGACTAGCGGGTCCCCCTACGAGCAGTACTTC.

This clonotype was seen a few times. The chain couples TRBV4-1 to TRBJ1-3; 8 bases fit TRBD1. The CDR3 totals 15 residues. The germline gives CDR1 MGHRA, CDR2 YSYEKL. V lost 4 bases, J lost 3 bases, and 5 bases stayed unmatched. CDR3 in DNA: TGCGCCAGCAGCCTCCAGGGGGCCGGTGGAAACACCATATATTTT. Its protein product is CASSLQGAGGNTIYF.

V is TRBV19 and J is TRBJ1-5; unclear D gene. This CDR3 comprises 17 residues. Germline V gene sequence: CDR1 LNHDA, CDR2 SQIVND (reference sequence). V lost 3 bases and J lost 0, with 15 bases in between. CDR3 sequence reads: CASSMRVARSSNQPQHF. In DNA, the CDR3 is TGTGCCAGTAGTATGAGGGTGGCAAGAAGTAGCAATCAGCCCCAGCATTTT.

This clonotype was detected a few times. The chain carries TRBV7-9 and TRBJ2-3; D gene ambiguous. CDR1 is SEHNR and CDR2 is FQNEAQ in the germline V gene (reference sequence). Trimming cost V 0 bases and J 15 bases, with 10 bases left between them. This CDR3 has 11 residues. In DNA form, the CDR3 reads TGTGCCAGCAGCTTAGCGTTGGAGTTATATTTT. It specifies CASSLALELYF.

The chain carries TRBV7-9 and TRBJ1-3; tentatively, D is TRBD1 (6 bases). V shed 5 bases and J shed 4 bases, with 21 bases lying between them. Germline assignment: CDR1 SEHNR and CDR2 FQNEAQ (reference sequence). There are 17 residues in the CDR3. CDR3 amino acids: CASSPRGAGETGNTIYF. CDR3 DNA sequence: TGTGCCAGCAGCCCGAGGGGTGCAGGGGAGACAGGAAACACCATATATTTT.

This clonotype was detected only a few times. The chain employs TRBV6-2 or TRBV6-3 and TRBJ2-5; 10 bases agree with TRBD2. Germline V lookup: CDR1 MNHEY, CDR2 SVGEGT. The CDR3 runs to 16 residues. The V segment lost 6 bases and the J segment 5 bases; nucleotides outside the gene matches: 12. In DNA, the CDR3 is TGTGCCAGCAGCAGTCTAGCGGGGGCCCCCGGGGAGACCCAGTACTTC. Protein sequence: CASSSLAGAPGETQYF.

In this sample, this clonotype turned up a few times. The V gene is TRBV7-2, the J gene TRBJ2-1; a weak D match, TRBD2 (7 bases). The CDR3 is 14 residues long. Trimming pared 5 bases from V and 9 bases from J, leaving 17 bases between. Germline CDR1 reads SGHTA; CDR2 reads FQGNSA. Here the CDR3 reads CASSIGGAGSEQFF. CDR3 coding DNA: TGTGCCAGCAGCATTGGGGGGGCGGGTAGTGAGCAGTTCTTC.

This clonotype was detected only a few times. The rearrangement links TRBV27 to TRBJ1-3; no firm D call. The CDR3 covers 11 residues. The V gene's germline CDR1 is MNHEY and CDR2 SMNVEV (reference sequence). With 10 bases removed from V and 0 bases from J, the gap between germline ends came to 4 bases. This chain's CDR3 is CATFSGNTIYF. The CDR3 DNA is TGTGCCACCTTCTCTGGAAACACCATATATTTT.

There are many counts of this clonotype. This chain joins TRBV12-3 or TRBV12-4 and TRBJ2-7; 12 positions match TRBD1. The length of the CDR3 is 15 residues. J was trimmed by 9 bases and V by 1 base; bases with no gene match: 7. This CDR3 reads CASSLEGTGGLGQYF. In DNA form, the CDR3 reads TGTGCCAGCAGTTTAGAAGGGACAGGGGGCTTGGGGCAGTACTTC.

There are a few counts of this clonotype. The CDR3 DNA reads as TGTGCCAGCAGCTTGTTGGGGGGTGGAAACACTGAAGCTTTCTTT. Its protein is CASSLLGGGNTEAFF. The chain carries TRBV7-8 and TRBJ1-1, with a tentative D call TRBD1 (5 bases). From germline, CDR1 is SGHVS and CDR2 FQNEAQ. The V end was cut by 3 bases, the J end by 2 bases, with 13 bases between. The CDR3 is made up of 15 amino acids.

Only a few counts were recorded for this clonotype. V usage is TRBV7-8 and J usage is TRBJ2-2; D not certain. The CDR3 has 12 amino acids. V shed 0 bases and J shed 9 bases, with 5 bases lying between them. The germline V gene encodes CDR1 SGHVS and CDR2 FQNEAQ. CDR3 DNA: TGTGCCAGCAGCTTAGCGTCGTGGGAGCTGTTTTTT. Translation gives CASSLASWELFF.

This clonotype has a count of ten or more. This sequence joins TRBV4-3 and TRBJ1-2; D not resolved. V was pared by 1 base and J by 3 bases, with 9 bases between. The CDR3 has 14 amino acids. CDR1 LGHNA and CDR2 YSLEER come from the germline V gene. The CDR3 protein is CASSQGPRDYGYTF. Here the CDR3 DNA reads TGCGCCAGCAGCCAAGGGCCCCGCGACTATGGCTACACCTTC.

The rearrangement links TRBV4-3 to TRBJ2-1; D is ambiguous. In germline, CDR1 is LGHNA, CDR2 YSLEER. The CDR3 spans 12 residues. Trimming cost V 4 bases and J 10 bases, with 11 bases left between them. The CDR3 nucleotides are TGCGCCAGCAGCCCGATAGGCGGAGAGCAGTTCTTC. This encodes CASSPIGGEQFF.

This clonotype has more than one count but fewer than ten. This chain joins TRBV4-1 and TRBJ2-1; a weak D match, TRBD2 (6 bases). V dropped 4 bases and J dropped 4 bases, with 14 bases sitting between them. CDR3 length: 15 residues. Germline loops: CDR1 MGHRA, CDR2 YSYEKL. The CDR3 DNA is TGCGCCAGCAGCCCTAATACGGGGGAATACAATGAGCAGTTCTTC. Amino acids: CASSPNTGEYNEQFF.

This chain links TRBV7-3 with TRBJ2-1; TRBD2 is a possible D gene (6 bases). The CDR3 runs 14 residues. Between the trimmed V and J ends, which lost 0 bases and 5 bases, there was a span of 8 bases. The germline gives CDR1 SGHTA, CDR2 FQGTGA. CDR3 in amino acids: CASSLTGGNNEQFF. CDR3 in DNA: TGTGCCAGCAGCTTAACCGGGGGTAACAATGAGCAGTTCTTC. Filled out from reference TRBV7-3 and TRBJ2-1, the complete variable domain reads GAGVSQTPSNKVTEKGKYVELRCDPISGHTALYWYRQSLGQGPEFLIYFQGTGAADDSGLPNDRFFAVRPEGSVSTLKIQRTERGDSAVYLCASSLTGGNNEQFFGPGTRLTVL.

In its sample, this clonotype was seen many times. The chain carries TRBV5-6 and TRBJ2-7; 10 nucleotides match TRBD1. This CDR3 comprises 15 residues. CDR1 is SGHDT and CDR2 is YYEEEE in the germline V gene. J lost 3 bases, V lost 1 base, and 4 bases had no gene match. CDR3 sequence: CASSLPGQGVYEQYF. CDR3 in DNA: TGTGCCAGCAGCTTGCCAGGACAGGGGGTCTACGAGCAGTACTTC.

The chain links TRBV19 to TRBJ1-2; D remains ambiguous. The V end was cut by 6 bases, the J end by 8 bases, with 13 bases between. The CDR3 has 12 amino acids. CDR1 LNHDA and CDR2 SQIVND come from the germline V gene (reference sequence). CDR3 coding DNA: TGTGCCAGTAGCAACGGGATTTCGGGCTACACCTTC. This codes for CASSNGISGYTF.